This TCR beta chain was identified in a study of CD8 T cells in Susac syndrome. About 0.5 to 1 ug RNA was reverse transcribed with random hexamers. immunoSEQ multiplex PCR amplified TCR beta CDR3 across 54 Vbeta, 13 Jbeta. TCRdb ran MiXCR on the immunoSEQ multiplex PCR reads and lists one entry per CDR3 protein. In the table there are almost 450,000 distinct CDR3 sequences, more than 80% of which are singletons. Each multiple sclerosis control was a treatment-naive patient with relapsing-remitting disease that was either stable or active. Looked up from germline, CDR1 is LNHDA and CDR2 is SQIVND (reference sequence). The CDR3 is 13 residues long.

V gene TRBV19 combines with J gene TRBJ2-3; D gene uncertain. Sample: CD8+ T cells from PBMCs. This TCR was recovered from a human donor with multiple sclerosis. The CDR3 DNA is TGTGCGACTTGGTCGGCTAGCACAGATACGCAGTATTTT. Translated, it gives CATWSASTDTQYF.